These 15 T cell receptor beta chains share one sample of origin, sequenced in a study of control samples from healthy donors and cancer patients (dated by TCRdb to the early 2020s). The method was the immunoSEQ multiplex PCR assay. Entries here come from immuneACCESS through TCRdb and include only in-frame sequences with V and J called. Some clones fail to appear in such tables; in the studies checked, an unresolved V gene covers under half of the shortfall, and the cause of the remainder is unknown. The sample data list approximately 110,000 clones, and 90% of these were observed just once. The top ten clones comprise about 4.2% of the sample. The source material was blood. The receptors stem from a human donor in good health. The donor label of this sample is uncertain.

The chain links TRBV18 to TRBJ1-2; tentative D call: TRBD1 (6 bases). The CDR3 covers 13 residues. Trimming removed 5 bases at V and 3 bases at J, with 10 bases between. Germline lookup yields CDR1 KGHSH and CDR2 LQKENI. CDR3 coding DNA: TGTGCCAGCTCATGGGACACCCACTATGGCTACACCTTC. This translates into CASSWDTHYGYTF.

The rearrangement joins TRBV20-1 to TRBJ2-7; D remains unclear. Looked up from germline, CDR1 is DFQATT and CDR2 is SNEGSKA (reference sequence). The V end was cut by 4 bases, the J end by 3 bases, with 7 bases between. The CDR3 runs to 11 residues. The CDR3 loop is CSATTGYEQYF. As DNA, the CDR3 is TGCAGTGCTACGACGGGCTACGAGCAGTACTTC.

V usage is TRBV24-1 and J usage is TRBJ1-5; D is ambiguous. The CDR3 is 14 amino acids. Germline loops: CDR1 KGHDR, CDR2 SFDVKD. Trimming pared 2 bases from V and 8 bases from J, leaving 12 bases between. The DNA of the CDR3 is TGTGCCACCAGTGATTCCACCTTATCAGAGCCCCAGCATTTT. As protein: CATSDSTLSEPQHF.

The chain carries TRBV27 and TRBJ2-7, with 9 bases lining up with TRBD1. The CDR3 totals 15 residues. CDR1 and CDR2 (germline): MNHEY, SMNVEV (reference sequence). Losses at the gene ends were 5 bases for V and 4 bases for J; bases not matched to a gene: 9. The CDR3 nucleotides are TGTGCCAGCAGTCCTATCCGGGACAGGGATTACGAGCAGTACTTC. Translation: CASSPIRDRDYEQYF.

J is TRBJ2-3 and V is TRBV18; D ambiguous. The CDR3 contains 13 residues. Germline V gene lookup returns CDR1 KGHSH and CDR2 LQKENI. V dropped 6 bases and J dropped 4 bases, with 11 bases sitting between them. The CDR3 loop is CASSSDGADTQYF. As DNA, the CDR3 is TGTGCCAGCTCCTCTGACGGAGCAGATACGCAGTATTTT. The full variable domain, rest sourced from reference TRBV18 and TRBJ2-3, is NAGVMQNPRHLVRRRGQEARLRCSPMKGHSHVYWYRQLPEEGLKFMVYLQKENIIDESGMPKERFSAEFPKEGPSILRIQQVVRGDSAAYFCASSSDGADTQYFGPGTRLTVL.

This chain links TRBV30 with TRBJ2-7; 8 nucleotides align to TRBD1. Trimming removed 5 bases from V and 4 bases from J; junction bases left unmatched: 13. Per the germline V gene, CDR1 is GTSNPN and CDR2 is SVGIG (reference sequence). The CDR3 loop spans 15 amino acids. The CDR3 protein is CAWARTGLGFYEQYF. CDR3 nucleotide sequence: TGTGCCTGGGCTAGGACAGGGCTAGGCTTTTACGAGCAGTACTTC.

This chain links TRBV27 with TRBJ2-6; no definite D call. This CDR3 contains 10 residues. CDR1 is MNHEY and CDR2 is SMNVEV in the germline V gene (reference sequence). The CDR3 DNA sequence: TGTGCGGCTGGGGCCAACGTCCTGACTTTC. Amino acid sequence: CAAGANVLTF.

The genes are TRBV7-9 and TRBJ2-5, with no clear D. Between the trimmed V and J ends, which lost 3 bases and 4 bases, there was a span of 15 bases. Germline values: CDR1 SEHNR, CDR2 FQNEAQ (reference sequence). There are 15 residues in the CDR3. DNA of the CDR3: TGTGCCAGCAGCTTGTCGACACCGGTGGGAGAGACCCAGTACTTC. Amino acids: CASSLSTPVGETQYF.

The chain joins TRBV7-6 to TRBJ2-3, with TRBD2 matching 8 bases. Germline V lookup: CDR1 SGHVS, CDR2 FNYEAQ. The CDR3 runs 16 residues. V shed 2 bases and J 4 bases; nucleotides not matched to a gene: 8. CDR3 DNA sequence: TGTGCCAGCAGCTTATGGACGGGGACTAGAGCAGATACGCAGTATTTT. Translated, it gives CASSLWTGTRADTQYF. Complete variable domain (other parts from reference TRBV7-6 and TRBJ2-3): GAGVSQSPRYKVTKRGQDVALRCDPISGHVSLYWYRQALGQGPEFLTYFNYEAQQDKSGLPNDRFSAERPEGSISTLTIQRTEQRDSAMYRCASSLWTGTRADTQYFGPGTRLTVL.

This chain joins TRBV28 and TRBJ1-5; D is undetermined. Trimming left V 2 bases short and J 10 bases short, with 21 bases between. The CDR3 consists of 16 residues. The germline V gene has CDR1 MDHEN and CDR2 SYDVKM. The CDR3 bases are TGTGCCAGCAGTTTACATGCCGGCAGGACCAGTGAACCCCAGCATTTT. Translating gives CASSLHAGRTSEPQHF.

The CDR3 DNA is TGTGCCAGCAGCAAGAGCGGGACAAACACCGGGGAGCTGTTTTTT. It specifies CASSKSGTNTGELFF. V is TRBV11-3 and J is TRBJ2-2, with D tentatively TRBD2 (7 bases). This CDR3 has 15 amino acids. V was clipped by 5 bases and J by 2 bases, with 12 bases between them. Germline V CDR1 and CDR2: SGHNT, YENEEA.

Remarks on this clone: Different DNA sequences within this sample yield the same CDR3. J is TRBJ2-2 and V is TRBV5-1; D unresolved. The V and J ends lost 0 bases and 8 bases respectively, with 8 bases between them. This CDR3 region has 13 residues. The V gene's germline CDR1 is SGHRS and CDR2 YFSETQ. The CDR3 nucleotides read TGCGCCAGCAGCTTGGGGAGTTCGGGGGAGCTGTTTTTT. The encoded protein is CASSLGSSGELFF.

The gene calls are TRBV27 and TRBJ2-6; no firm D call. V lost 3 bases and J lost 0, with 3 bases in between. The CDR3 loop spans 14 amino acids. Germline CDR1 is MNHEY and CDR2 is SMNVEV (reference sequence). CDR3 residues: CASSFNSGANVLTF. The CDR3 coding sequence is TGTGCCAGCAGTTTTAACTCTGGGGCCAACGTCCTGACTTTC.

This clone was counted once. The chain couples TRBV7-9 to TRBJ1-2; possible D gene TRBD1, 6 bases. Germline V gene data show CDR1 as SEHNR and CDR2 as FQNEAQ (reference sequence). The CDR3 contains 15 residues. The germline V and J ends were trimmed by 1 base and 7 bases, with 16 bases remaining between them. The CDR3 bases are TGTGCCAGCAGCTTAGGGGGACAAGGGAAGTCTGGCTACACCTTC. Translating gives CASSLGGQGKSGYTF. The full variable domain, completed using reference TRBV7-9 and TRBJ1-2, is DTGVSQNPRHKITKRGQNVTFRCDPISEHNRLYWYRQTLGQGPEFLTYFQNEAQLEKSRLLSDRFSAERPKGSFSTLEIQRTEQGDSAMYLCASSLGGQGKSGYTFGSGTRLTVV.

The DNA for the CDR3 is TGTGCCAGCTCACCTTCTAGGGGGACCGGGGAGCTGTTTTTT. As protein: CASSPSRGTGELFF. The chain combines TRBV18 with TRBJ2-2, with D possibly being TRBD1 (6 bases). The CDR3 length is 14 residues. The germline CDR1 and CDR2 sequences are KGHSH and LQKENI. The ends were cut back, 3 bases at V and 5 bases at J, with 10 bases in the middle.